This is a list of T cell receptor beta chains from one sample in a study of control samples from healthy donors and cancer patients. TCRdb keeps only in-frame clones here, not all; method: immunoSEQ multiplex PCR. The table records about 55,000 clones, 88% of them present only once. Input material: blood. Receptors originate from a man over 45 in good health. The CDR3 runs from the conserved cysteine through the conserved F or W. The D gene is left open where the match is weak. Some rows have no size entry. The others give once, few or many, or a class for an expanded clone.

>TRBD2|TRBJ2-3|.|15|TRBV5-1
TGCGCCAGCAGCCGACCGGGACTAGCAACAGATACGCAGTATTTT
CASSRPGLATDTQYF
>.|TRBJ1-5|few|14|TRBV7-8
TGTGCCAGCAAGGGGGGGAATAGCAATCAGCCCCAGCATTTT
CASKGGNSNQPQHF
>.|TRBJ2-1|once|13|TRBV12-3/TRBV12-4
TGTGCCAGCAGTTTTCTTGGGGGAGGTGAGCAGTTCTTC
CASSFLGGGEQFF
>.|TRBJ1-3|.|14|TRBV25-1
TGTGCCAGCAGTGACCTATACAGGGGAAACACCATATATTTT
CASSDLYRGNTIYF
>.|TRBJ2-2|few|15|TRBV9
TGTGCCAGCAGCCCCTTCGAGGGGAACACCGGGGAGCTGTTTTTT
CASSPFEGNTGELFF
>TRBD1|TRBJ1-4|.|15|TRBV2
TGTGCCAGCAGTGAGTCGGGACAGGGGAGCGAAAAACTGTTTTTT
CASSESGQGSEKLFF
>TRBD1|TRBJ2-7|few|15|TRBV6-5
TGTGCCAGCAGTCCCCCGGGACAGGGGAGGGACGAGCAGTACTTC
CASSPPGQGRDEQYF
>.|TRBJ2-3|.|13|TRBV7-3
TGTGCCAGCAGCTTATCTCTCACAGATACGCAGTATTTT
CASSLSLTDTQYF
>.|TRBJ2-7|.|14|TRBV7-9
TGTGCCAGCAGCTGGGACCGGAGCTCCTACGAGCAGTACTTC
CASSWDRSSYEQYF
>.|TRBJ2-1|once|12|TRBV6-5
TGTGCCAGCAGGCACGCAGGCAATGAGCAGTTCTTC
CASRHAGNEQFF
>.|TRBJ1-6|few|14|TRBV5-1
TGCGCCAGCAGCCTGGGCGGGGAGGGGGCACCCCTCCACTTT
CASSLGGEGAPLHF
>TRBD1|TRBJ2-1|.|15|TRBV29-1
TGCAGCGTAAAATGGACAGGGGGCGAAGGGAATGAGCAGTTCTTC
CSVKWTGGEGNEQFF
>TRBD1|TRBJ1-1|.|17|TRBV23-1
TGCGCCAGCGGACGAACAACAGGGGGCGAAGGGTACACTGAAGCTTTCTTT
CASGRTTGGEGYTEAFF
>TRBD2|TRBJ2-5|.|17|TRBV11-3
TGTGCCAGCAGCTTAGAAACCAGCGGGAGGGCCGGAGAGACCCAGTACTTC
CASSLETSGRAGETQYF
>.|TRBJ2-7|.|15|TRBV29-1
TGCAGCGTTGGCGGGGCGACAGGAAAGCCCTACGAGCAGTACTTC
CSVGGATGKPYEQYF
>.|TRBJ1-5|once|12|TRBV28
TGTGCCAGCAGTGGAGGGGGTCAGCCCCAGCATTTT
CASSGGGQPQHF
>.|TRBJ1-1|once|17|TRBV7-6
TGTGCCAGCAGCTTTGGTCCCGCGTCGGCACTGAACACTGAAGCTTTCTTT
CASSFGPASALNTEAFF
>.|TRBJ1-5|.|14|TRBV4-1
TGCGCCAGCAGCCATTTAGAGGGTTCGCAGCCCCAGCATTTT
CASSHLEGSQPQHF
>TRBD1|TRBJ2-3|few|14|TRBV9
TGTGCCAGCAGCTTACCGACAGGGGGAAATACGCAGTATTTT
CASSLPTGGNTQYF
>TRBD2|TRBJ2-2|.|15|TRBV7-9
TGTGCCAGCAGTAGCGGGATCCTTTATACCGGGGAGCTGTTTTTT
CASSSGILYTGELFF
>.|TRBJ1-5|.|14|TRBV28
TGTGCCAGCAGTTTGGACAGTCCCAATCAGCCCCAGCATTTT
CASSLDSPNQPQHF
>.|TRBJ2-1|.|16|TRBV5-1
TGCGCCAGCAGCCTAGTTACTGCGAGCTCCTACAATGAGCAGTTCTTC
CASSLVTASSYNEQFF
>.|TRBJ2-7|.|14|TRBV10-2
TGCGCCAGCAGTGAGGAGCTCCTAATGGGTGAGCAGTACTTC
CASSEELLMGEQYF
>TRBD1|TRBJ1-3|.|14|TRBV7-9
TGTGCCAGCAGACAGGGGAGCTCTGGAAACACCATATATTTT
CASRQGSSGNTIYF
>.|TRBJ1-1|.|14|TRBV9
TGTGCCAGCAGCCCCGGACAGCGTTACACTGAAGCTTTCTTT
CASSPGQRYTEAFF